The 28 T cell receptor beta chains below were found in one sample sequenced in a study of T cell responses to AZD1222 COVID-19 vaccine. Libraries were prepared by immunoSEQ multiplex PCR; TCRdb keeps only in-frame clonotypes and omits some of them. The sample includes over 50,000 clones, approximately 84% seen only once; the top ten take 20% to 30%. Sequencing was performed on peripheral blood, taken on day 0 of AZD1222 vaccination. The receptor set was obtained from an adult in good health.

V usage is TRBV11-2 and J usage is TRBJ2-2, with 7 bases lining up with TRBD1. The CDR3 consists of 17 residues. CDR1 is SGHAT and CDR2 is FQNNGV in the germline V gene. With V trimmed by 3 bases and J by 3 bases, 10 bases remained unmatched. The CDR3 protein is CASSLVTGTEYTGELFF. Written as DNA, the CDR3 is TGTGCCAGCAGCTTGGTAACCGGGACAGAGTACACCGGGGAGCTGTTTTTT.

The chain employs TRBV6-5 and TRBJ1-1; D possibly corresponds to TRBD1 (6 bases). CDR1 and CDR2 (germline): MNHEY, SVGAGI. V gave up 4 bases and J gave up 3 bases, with 18 bases separating them. This CDR3 is 16 amino acids long. CDR3 sequence: CASSFPIQGRDTEAFF. CDR3 sequence (DNA): TGTGCCAGCAGTTTCCCCATTCAGGGGAGGGACACTGAAGCTTTCTTT.

The CDR3 loop is CASSYPAGTGPYEQYF. As DNA, the CDR3 is TGTGCCAGCAGTTACCCGGCCGGGACAGGGCCCTACGAGCAGTACTTC. This chain links TRBV6-5 with TRBJ2-7; the match to TRBD1 covers 9 bases. V trimming: 2 bases; J trimming: 2 bases; junction bases outside the gene matches: 7. Germline lookup yields CDR1 MNHEY and CDR2 SVGAGI. The CDR3 is 16 residues long.

The chain combines TRBV6-5 with TRBJ2-4, with 7 bases that match TRBD1. CDR3 length: 16 residues. Germline CDR1 reads MNHEY; CDR2 reads SVGAGI. V shed 4 bases and J 1 base; nucleotides not matched to a gene: 7. The CDR3 is CASSSRDRTAKNIQYF. The CDR3 DNA follows: TGTGCCAGCAGTTCCCGGGACAGAACCGCCAAAAACATTCAGTACTTC.

This rearrangement joins TRBV28 to TRBJ1-5; 8 bases are shared with TRBD1. In germline, CDR1 is MDHEN, CDR2 SYDVKM. V lost 7 bases, J lost 4 bases, and 9 bases stayed unmatched. CDR3 size: 15 residues. The CDR3 DNA is TGTGCCAGCAAAACGGGACAGGTAGATAATCAGCCCCAGCATTTT. Translating it yields CASKTGQVDNQPQHF.

The chain uses TRBV15 and TRBJ2-7, with D unresolved. CDR1 is LNHNV and CDR2 is YYDKDF in the germline V gene (reference sequence). The length of the CDR3 is 14 residues. With 1 base removed from V and 5 bases from J, the gap between germline ends came to 12 bases. CDR3: CATSRGEHRDEQYF. As DNA, the CDR3 is TGTGCCACCAGCAGAGGGGAACATCGGGACGAGCAGTACTTC.

The chain couples TRBV6-2 or TRBV6-3 to TRBJ2-7, with 8 bases matching TRBD2. CDR1 and CDR2 from the germline V gene are MNHEY and SVGEGT. The V gene end was trimmed by 0 bases and the J gene end by 4 bases; junction bases not matched to a gene: 5. The CDR3 is 15 amino acids. The CDR3 DNA reads TGTGCCAGCAGTTACTCCAGGACTAGCACGTACGAGCAGTACTTC. As protein: CASSYSRTSTYEQYF.

V is TRBV6-5 and J is TRBJ2-7; D tentatively reads TRBD1 or TRBD2 (7 bases each). Trimming stripped 4 bases from V and 2 bases from J, with 15 bases between. Germline V gene sequence: CDR1 MNHEY, CDR2 SVGAGI. The CDR3 spans 15 residues. The CDR3 region is CASSSGGGATYEQYF. CDR3 in DNA: TGTGCCAGCAGTTCAGGGGGGGGAGCCACCTACGAGCAGTACTTC.

The V call is TRBV3-1 (or the pseudogene TRBV3-2), the J call TRBJ1-2, with 11 bases aligning to TRBD1. The CDR3 loop spans 14 amino acids. V shed 4 bases and J 7 bases; nucleotides not matched to a gene: 5. Germline-derived CDR1 and CDR2 are LGHDT and YNNKEL (reference sequence). The CDR3 region has the DNA TGTGCCAGCAGCCCAGGACAGGGGGCAGGTGGCTACACCTTC. Encoded protein: CASSPGQGAGGYTF.

The V call is TRBV27, the J call TRBJ2-2, with D unresolved. Trimming took 9 bases from V and 3 from J, leaving 14 bases between them. Per germline, CDR1 MNHEY and CDR2 SMNVEV (reference sequence). The CDR3 totals 14 residues. Written as DNA, the CDR3 is TGTGCCAGTACCATCAGGTCGTACACCGGGGAGCTGTTTTTT. It translates to CASTIRSYTGELFF.

The chain is built from TRBV6-5 and TRBJ2-7, with 9 bases identical to TRBD1. Unmatched junction bases numbered 13, after V lost 6 bases and J lost 7 bases. CDR3 length: 15 residues. Germline CDR1 is MNHEY and CDR2 is SVGAGI. This CDR3 reads CASRSAGTGNGEQYF. Here the CDR3 DNA reads TGTGCCAGCAGGTCCGCCGGGACAGGGAACGGGGAGCAGTACTTC.

The rearrangement links TRBV6-4 to TRBJ2-1; D perhaps matches TRBD1 (6 bases). Germline values: CDR1 MRHNA, CDR2 SNTAGT. Trimming cost V 6 bases and J 5 bases, with 14 bases left between them. CDR3 length: 14 residues. CDR3 amino acids: CASRLEAGDNEQFF. The CDR3 DNA is TGTGCCAGCAGGCTGGAGGCAGGGGACAATGAGCAGTTCTTC.

The chain employs TRBV20-1 and TRBJ2-1, with 10 bases fitting TRBD1. There are 15 residues in the CDR3. Germline lookup yields CDR1 DFQATT and CDR2 SNEGSKA (reference sequence). Trimming took 3 bases from V and 5 from J; bases not matched to a gene: 7. CDR3 DNA sequence: TGCAGTGCTAGTAACCCGGGACAGGGGAACAATGAGCAGTTCTTC. Translated, it gives CSASNPGQGNNEQFF.

This clone was counted a single time. The V call is TRBV7-8, the J call TRBJ2-7; 8 bases match TRBD2. The J segment lost 8 bases and the V segment lost 5 bases, leaving 14 bases of the junction unmatched. This CDR3 contains 15 residues. Germline CDR1 is SGHVS and CDR2 is FQNEAQ. The CDR3 DNA is TGTGCCAGCAGCCCCACCTCCTTAGCGGGACTCAAGCAGTACTTC. It translates to CASSPTSLAGLKQYF.

V and J are TRBV7-2 and TRBJ2-7, with 9 nucleotides matching TRBD1. The J segment lost 1 base and the V segment lost 6 bases, leaving 10 bases of the junction unmatched. The germline gives CDR1 SGHTA, CDR2 FQGNSA. This CDR3 contains 16 residues. The CDR3: CASSYRWDRVSYEQYF. CDR3 nucleotides: TGTGCCAGCAGTTATCGTTGGGACAGGGTTTCCTACGAGCAGTACTTC.

The gene calls are TRBV7-2 and TRBJ1-5, with 8 bases fitting TRBD1. Germline V gene data show CDR1 as SGHTA and CDR2 as FQGNSA. The ends lost 4 bases at V and 6 bases at J; junction bases unmatched: 5. The CDR3 sequence is 14 residues long. This chain's CDR3 is CASSYGQGAQPQHF. DNA for the CDR3: TGTGCCAGCAGCTATGGACAGGGCGCTCAGCCCCAGCATTTT.

CDR3: CASSFYGRRAFF. The DNA for the CDR3 is TGTGCCAGCAGTTTCTATGGGCGCAGGGCTTTCTTT. J is TRBJ1-1 and V is TRBV12-3 or TRBV12-4; D is uncertain. V lost 3 bases and J lost 11, with 13 bases in between. The CDR3 runs 12 residues.

The gene calls are TRBV5-6 and TRBJ1-2; possible D gene TRBD1, 6 bases. V was trimmed by 2 bases and J by 4 bases, leaving 12 bases between them. This CDR3 region has 14 residues. The germline CDR1 and CDR2 sequences are SGHDT and YYEEEE. The CDR3 DNA reads as TGTGCCAGCAGCTTAGGGGGGGCCGGCTATGGCTACACCTTC. This translates into CASSLGGAGYGYTF.

This rearrangement joins TRBV9 to TRBJ1-1, with D possibly matching TRBD1 (6 bases). The CDR3 runs to 14 residues. Looked up from germline, CDR1 is SGDLS and CDR2 is YYNGEE. V gave up 4 bases and J gave up 8 bases, with 18 bases separating them. As DNA, the CDR3 is TGTGCCAGCAGCCCAAGGGGAGGGGGGATAGAAGCTTTCTTT. Its protein product is CASSPRGGGIEAFF.

J is TRBJ2-1 and V is TRBV7-6; 9 bases are a match to TRBD2. CDR1 and CDR2 from the germline V gene are SGHVS and FNYEAQ. The CDR3 totals 14 residues. V shed 5 bases and J 8 bases; nucleotides not matched to a gene: 7. The CDR3, as DNA: TGTGCCAGCAGCAAGGGACTAGCTAAGGATGAGCAGTTCTTC. This sequence encodes CASSKGLAKDEQFF.

V and J are TRBV5-6 and TRBJ2-2, with 8 bases lining up with TRBD2. J was trimmed by 4 bases and V by 2 bases; bases with no gene match: 4. The CDR3 contains 15 residues. Germline CDR1 reads SGHDT; CDR2 reads YYEEEE. CDR3 loop: CASSLAGVSTGELFF. CDR3 DNA: TGTGCCAGCAGCTTAGCGGGAGTTTCCACCGGGGAGCTGTTTTTT.

This chain uses TRBV19 with TRBJ1-5, with D unclear. CDR3 length: 13 residues. Between the trimmed V and J ends, which lost 3 bases and 6 bases, there was a span of 9 bases. Germline V gene data show CDR1 as LNHDA and CDR2 as SQIVND (reference sequence). CDR3 loop: CASSMSGIQPQHF. In DNA, the CDR3 is TGTGCCAGTAGTATGTCGGGTATTCAGCCCCAGCATTTT.

The chain carries TRBV11-2 and TRBJ2-5; possibly TRBD2 for D (6 bases). CDR3 length: 18 residues. Germline CDR1 is SGHAT and CDR2 is FQNNGV. The V end was cut by 1 base, the J end by 5 bases, with 23 bases between. The CDR3 region is CASSLALGSGREGETQYF. CDR3 sequence (DNA): TGTGCCAGCAGCTTAGCCTTAGGCAGCGGGCGCGAGGGTGAGACCCAGTACTTC.

The chain uses TRBV27 and TRBJ1-5; no definite D call. The ends were cut back, 6 bases at V and 1 base at J, with 10 bases in the middle. The length of the CDR3 is 14 residues. Germline V gives CDR1 MNHEY, CDR2 SMNVEV (reference sequence). Here the CDR3 DNA reads TGTGCCAGCAGCCCGCGAGGGAGCAATCAGCCCCAGCATTTT. It specifies CASSPRGSNQPQHF.

V usage is TRBV28 and J usage is TRBJ2-3; no definite D call. V gave up 3 bases and J gave up 8 bases, with 6 bases separating them. Germline V gene lookup returns CDR1 MDHEN and CDR2 SYDVKM. This CDR3 is 11 amino acids long. CDR3 bases: TGTGCCAGCAGTTTGGTGGGTACGCAGTATTTT. Encoded protein: CASSLVGTQYF.

Concerning this clone: In the same sample, other DNA sequences code for this CDR3. The CDR3 nucleotides are TGTGCCAGTGAGGACAGGGGCGGAAATCAGCCCCAGCATTTT. It is translated as CASEDRGGNQPQHF. V gene TRBV19 combines with J gene TRBJ1-5, with TRBD1 matching over 9 bases. Unmatched junction bases numbered 6, after V lost 8 bases and J lost 4 bases. This CDR3 contains 14 residues. Per the germline V gene, CDR1 is LNHDA and CDR2 is SQIVND (reference sequence).

This chain connects TRBV4-2 to TRBJ1-3, with 8 bases matching TRBD1. The CDR3 consists of 16 residues. V shed 3 bases, J shed 0 bases, and the junction held 4 bases outside the gene matches. Germline V lookup: CDR1 LGHNA, CDR2 YNFKEQ. The CDR3 DNA reads as TGTGCCAGCAGCCAGCCGGACAGGGTCTCTGGAAACACCATATATTTT. It specifies CASSQPDRVSGNTIYF.

This chain links TRBV2 with TRBJ2-1; 10 positions agree with TRBD2. The length of the CDR3 is 14 residues. V lost 11 bases, J lost 5 bases, and 9 bases stayed unmatched. Germline CDR1 and CDR2: SNHLY and FYNNEI. Here the CDR3 DNA reads TGTGCCGGAAAACTAGCGGGAAGTGACAATGAGCAGTTCTTC. Translating gives CAGKLAGSDNEQFF.